The 24 T cell receptor beta chains reported below all come from one sample, sequenced in a study of T cell responses to AZD1222 COVID-19 vaccine. TCRdb's copy holds only in-frame clones and misses some; the assay was immunoSEQ multiplex PCR. The profile covers around 250,000 clones, with approximately 95% appearing a single time and less than 0.6% taken by the ten largest. The sequencing used peripheral blood, collected on day 0 of AZD1222 vaccination. These receptor sequences come from an adult in good health.

The CDR3 loop is CASTTRATSSYEQYF. CDR3 nucleotide sequence: TGTGCCAGTACTACCAGGGCGACCTCTTCCTACGAGCAGTACTTC. The chain carries TRBV6-5 and TRBJ2-7; the D gene is possibly TRBD1 (5 bases). Trimming shortened V by 9 bases and J by 1 base, and 19 bases separated the two germline ends. There are 15 residues in the CDR3. The germline V gene encodes CDR1 MNHEY and CDR2 SVGAGI.

The chain couples TRBV18 to TRBJ1-6, with TRBD1 identical over 10 bases. CDR1 is KGHSH, CDR2 LQKENI, per germline. Trimming took 1 base from V and 5 from J; bases not matched to a gene: 2. The CDR3 is made up of 16 amino acids. CDR3 loop: CASSPQGQGNNSPLHF. The CDR3 bases are TGTGCCAGCTCACCACAGGGACAGGGGAATAATTCACCCCTCCACTTT.

The genes are TRBV20-1 and TRBJ1-2; D gene ambiguous. With 5 bases removed from V and 5 bases from J, the gap between germline ends came to 3 bases. The length of the CDR3 is 9 residues. Germline CDR1 reads DFQATT; CDR2 reads SNEGSKA (reference sequence). This chain's CDR3 is CSAEYGYTF. DNA of the CDR3: TGCAGTGCTGAATATGGCTACACCTTC.

The chain uses TRBV18 and TRBJ1-2; 8 positions match TRBD1. Germline V gene lookup returns CDR1 KGHSH and CDR2 LQKENI. The CDR3 covers 15 residues. V lost 2 bases, J lost 4 bases, and 6 bases stayed unmatched. CDR3 sequence reads: CASSPATGVIYGYTF. The CDR3 DNA follows: TGTGCCAGCTCACCAGCGACAGGGGTCATCTATGGCTACACCTTC.

The chain joins TRBV2 to TRBJ1-1; D is unresolved. There are 11 residues in the CDR3. The V and J ends lost 5 bases and 4 bases respectively, with 5 bases between them. Germline V lookup: CDR1 SNHLY, CDR2 FYNNEI. CDR3 loop: CASSIGTEAFF. CDR3 nucleotides: TGTGCCAGCAGTATCGGCACTGAAGCTTTCTTT.

V usage is TRBV4-2 and J usage is TRBJ2-7; D gene uncertain. CDR3 size: 12 residues. Germline CDR1 LGHNA, CDR2 YNFKEQ. The germline V and J ends were trimmed by 4 bases and 6 bases, with 10 bases remaining between them. The CDR3 DNA is TGTGCCAGCAGCCCTATCGTGGGCGAGCAGTACTTC. The encoded protein is CASSPIVGEQYF.

This clone was seen just once. The chain employs TRBV10-3 and TRBJ2-7; TRBD2 matches at 14 bases. The CDR3 extends over 18 amino acids. Per germline, CDR1 ENHRY and CDR2 SYGVKD. With V trimmed by 3 bases and J by 3 bases, 10 bases remained unmatched. Here the CDR3 reads CAISDGGGLAGAHYEQYF. CDR3 DNA: TGTGCCATCAGTGACGGGGGGGGACTAGCGGGAGCCCACTACGAGCAGTACTTC.

The rearrangement uses TRBV7-9 and TRBJ2-1, with a possible D match to TRBD1 (5 bases). V was shortened by 0 bases and J by 6 bases, with 9 bases between the two germline ends. CDR3 size: 14 residues. Germline V lookup: CDR1 SEHNR, CDR2 FQNEAQ (reference sequence). The CDR3 here is CASSLAGASNEQFF. For the CDR3, the DNA is TGTGCCAGCAGCTTAGCAGGGGCCAGCAATGAGCAGTTCTTC. The variable domain in full, with the rest retrieved from reference TRBV7-9 and TRBJ2-1, is DTGVSQNPRHKITKRGQNVTFRCDPISEHNRLYWYRQTLGQGPEFLTYFQNEAQLEKSRLLSDRFSAERPKGSFSTLEIQRTEQGDSAMYLCASSLAGASNEQFFGPGTRLTVL.

V and J are TRBV9 and TRBJ2-7, with TRBD2 identical over 12 bases. CDR1 and CDR2 from the germline V gene are SGDLS and YYNGEE. The CDR3 has 17 amino acids. V trimming: 0 bases; J trimming: 3 bases; junction bases outside the gene matches: 7. CDR3 nucleotides: TGTGCCAGCAGCGTAGAGGCTAGCGGGAGGGCCGTCTACGAGCAGTACTTC. Translated, it gives CASSVEASGRAVYEQYF. Drawing the rest from reference TRBV9 and TRBJ2-7, the complete variable domain is DSGVTQTPKHLITATGQRVTLRCSPRSGDLSVYWYQQSLDQGLQFLIQYYNGEERAKGNILERFSAQQFPDLHSELNLSSLELGDSALYFCASSVEASGRAVYEQYFGPGTRLTVT.

The chain joins TRBV7-9 to TRBJ2-5; D is possibly TRBD1 or TRBD2 (5 bases each). The CDR3 extends over 13 amino acids. Looked up from germline, CDR1 is SEHNR and CDR2 is FQNEAQ (reference sequence). V lost 7 bases, J lost 4 bases, and 13 bases lay in between. CDR3 sequence reads: CASTPRDGETQYF. CDR3 sequence (DNA): TGTGCCAGCACCCCCAGGGACGGAGAGACCCAGTACTTC.

J is TRBJ2-2 and V is TRBV3-1 (or the pseudogene TRBV3-2); the match to TRBD1 covers 8 bases. The CDR3 extends over 16 amino acids. Germline loops: CDR1 LGHDT, CDR2 YNNKEL (reference sequence). V lost 0 bases, J lost 4 bases, and 4 bases stayed unmatched. This CDR3 reads CASSQDQTGGTGELFF. The CDR3 DNA reads TGTGCCAGCAGCCAAGATCAAACAGGGGGCACCGGGGAGCTGTTTTTT.

J is TRBJ1-2 and V is TRBV19, with 9 nucleotides matching TRBD1. The J segment lost 3 bases and the V segment lost 6 bases, leaving 2 bases of the junction unmatched. Per germline, CDR1 LNHDA and CDR2 SQIVND (reference sequence). This CDR3 is built from 13 residues. CDR3 in amino acids: CASRQGADYGYTF. The CDR3 bases are TGTGCCAGTAGACAGGGGGCGGACTATGGCTACACCTTC. Full variable domain (remainder filled in from reference TRBV19 and TRBJ1-2): DGGITQSPKYLFRKEGQNVTLSCEQNLNHDAMYWYRQDPGQGLRLIYYSQIVNDFQKGDIAEGYSVSREKKESFPLTVTSAQKNPTAFYLCASRQGADYGYTFGSGTRLTVV.

Here the CDR3 DNA reads TGTGCCAGCAGTCGGGACTGGACCGAGCAGTTCTTC. Translation: CASSRDWTEQFF. The chain employs TRBV6-2 or TRBV6-3 and TRBJ2-1; TRBD2 might be the D (6 bases). Trimming cost V 5 bases and J 10 bases, with 12 bases left between them. Germline-derived CDR1 and CDR2 are MNHEY and SVGEGT. The CDR3 has 12 amino acids.

The chain combines TRBV4-1 with TRBJ2-1, with a possible D match to TRBD1 (6 bases). V lost 0 bases and J 5 bases, leaving 17 bases between the germline ends. Germline lookup yields CDR1 MGHRA and CDR2 YSYEKL. This CDR3 region has 17 residues. CDR3 coding DNA: TGCGCCAGCAGCCAAGAAGGTGAGGGGGTGAATAACAATGAGCAGTTCTTC. Translated: CASSQEGEGVNNNEQFF.

The V and J genes are TRBV19 and TRBJ2-2, with D perhaps matching TRBD1 (6 bases). In germline, CDR1 is LNHDA, CDR2 SQIVND (reference sequence). The ends were cut back, 5 bases at V and 1 base at J, with 8 bases in the middle. CDR3 length equals 14 residues. The CDR3, as DNA: TGTGCCAGTAGTCGCAGGGGGAACACCGGGGAGCTGTTTTTT. This translates into CASSRRGNTGELFF.

V is TRBV28 and J is TRBJ2-1; a possible D gene is TRBD1 (5 bases). The CDR3 is 16 residues long. Germline lookup yields CDR1 MDHEN and CDR2 SYDVKM. Trimming cost V 6 bases and J 0 bases, with 15 bases left between them. CDR3 nucleotides: TGTGCCAGCAGGCCAAGAGGTGACAGCTCCTACAATGAGCAGTTCTTC. It translates to CASRPRGDSSYNEQFF.

The J gene is TRBJ1-3, the V gene TRBV9, with D unclear. Trimming took 0 bases from V and 4 from J, leaving 8 bases between them. This CDR3 is 14 amino acids long. CDR1 is SGDLS and CDR2 is YYNGEE in the germline V gene. The CDR3 region has the DNA TGTGCCAGCAGCGTAGGAACATTGGGAAACACCATATATTTT. Protein sequence: CASSVGTLGNTIYF.

J is TRBJ2-7 and V is TRBV4-1, with D possibly matching TRBD1 (5 bases). Germline CDR1 and CDR2: MGHRA and YSYEKL. The CDR3 is 13 residues long. V lost 3 bases and J 2 bases, leaving 8 bases between the germline ends. In DNA form, the CDR3 reads TGCGCCAGCAGCCACTTGACAGCCTACGAGCAGTACTTC. This translates into CASSHLTAYEQYF.

This clone showed up just once. The chain links TRBV9 to TRBJ1-5; a weak D match, TRBD1 (6 bases). CDR3 size: 14 residues. Trimming stripped 3 bases from V and 5 bases from J, with 12 bases between. From germline, CDR1 is SGDLS and CDR2 YYNGEE. CDR3 region: CASSEGDNHQPQHF. CDR3 DNA sequence: TGTGCCAGCAGCGAAGGGGACAACCATCAGCCCCAGCATTTT.

The V call is TRBV28, the J call TRBJ2-4; TRBD1 matches 7 bases. Per germline, CDR1 MDHEN and CDR2 SYDVKM. The CDR3 loop spans 11 amino acids. In nucleotides, the CDR3 is TGTGCTACAGGGGACAAAAACATTCAGTACTTC. Translated, it gives CATGDKNIQYF.

This chain joins TRBV10-3 and TRBJ2-3, with 7 nucleotides matching TRBD2. CDR3 length: 14 residues. The germline gives CDR1 ENHRY, CDR2 SYGVKD. J was trimmed by 3 bases and V by 6 bases; bases with no gene match: 6. The CDR3 reads CAISRGEGTDTQYF. The DNA for the CDR3 is TGTGCCATCAGCCGCGGGGAGGGGACAGATACGCAGTATTTT.

This clone has only a few counts. The chain is built from TRBV19 and TRBJ2-2; no firm D call. Trimming removed 1 base from V and 4 bases from J, with 7 bases in between. The germline V gene encodes CDR1 LNHDA and CDR2 SQIVND (reference sequence). CDR3 length: 14 residues. The CDR3 protein is CASSIGGSTGELFF. Written as DNA, the CDR3 is TGTGCCAGTAGTATAGGGGGAAGCACCGGGGAGCTGTTTTTT.

This chain uses TRBV28 with TRBJ1-4, with 8 positions matching TRBD1. From germline, CDR1 is MDHEN and CDR2 SYDVKM. J was trimmed by 8 bases and V by 8 bases; bases with no gene match: 7. The CDR3 spans 13 residues. The DNA of the CDR3 is TGTGCCAGCCAAACAGGGGGGAAGGAAAAACTGTTTTTT. It codes for CASQTGGKEKLFF.

The chain has TRBV6-5 and TRBJ1-1, with TRBD1 matching 7 bases. Per germline, CDR1 MNHEY and CDR2 SVGAGI. The CDR3 has 14 residues. The trim removed 5 bases at V and 4 bases at J, leaving 7 bases unmatched. CDR3 residues: CASSPQGDSTEAFF. The CDR3 DNA is TGTGCCAGCAGTCCTCAGGGGGACTCCACTGAAGCTTTCTTT.